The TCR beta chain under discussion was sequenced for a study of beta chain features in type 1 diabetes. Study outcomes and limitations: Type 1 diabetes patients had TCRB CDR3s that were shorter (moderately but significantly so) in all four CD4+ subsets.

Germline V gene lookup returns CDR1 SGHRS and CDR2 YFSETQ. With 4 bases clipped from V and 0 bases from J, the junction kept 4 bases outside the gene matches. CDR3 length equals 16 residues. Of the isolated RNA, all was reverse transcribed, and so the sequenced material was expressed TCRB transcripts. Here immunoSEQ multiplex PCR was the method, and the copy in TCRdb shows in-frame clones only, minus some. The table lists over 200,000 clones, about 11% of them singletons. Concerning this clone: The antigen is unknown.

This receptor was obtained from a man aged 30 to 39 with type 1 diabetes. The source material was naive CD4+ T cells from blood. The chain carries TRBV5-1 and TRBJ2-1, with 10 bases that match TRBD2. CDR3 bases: TGCGCCAGCAGCAAGATAGCGGGGGGCTCCTACAATGAGCAGTTCTTC. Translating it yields CASSKIAGGSYNEQFF.